This T cell receptor beta chain was found in a study of post-analysis software for immune sequencing data. About the study: The patients showed relapsing-remitting, secondary progressive and progressive-relapsing multiple sclerosis courses.

This clonotype was detected only once. The antigen remains undetermined. CDR1 and CDR2 from the germline V gene are KGHSH and LQKENI. The CDR3 is 16 amino acids. J gave up 13 bases and V 7 bases, and 16 bases lay outside the gene matches. Study results and limitations: Roughly five TRBV segments, including TRBV5-6, TRBV5-1 and TRBV20-1, were more frequent in patients than controls. Multiple sclerosis patients had significantly lower normalized Chao1 diversity than controls. Samples prepared in the same batch strongly co-clustered by F measure.

TCR beta libraries were prepared from cDNA with unique molecular identifiers. One entry per CDR3 protein, called by TCRdb with MiXCR from the PCR reads. The sample has hundreds of thousands of distinct CDR3 sequences; 25% to 30% are singletons. The chain employs TRBV18 and TRBJ2-4, with TRBD2 matching over 13 bases. The sample consisted of blood. The TCR was taken from a girl under 18 with multiple sclerosis. The CDR3 nucleotides are TGTGCCAGCTGCTCCGGGACTAGCGGGGACCTCTCCCAGCAGTACTTC. The encoded protein is CASCSGTSGDLSQQYF.